This T cell receptor (beta chain) is drawn from a study of T-cell reconstitution after alpha-beta-depleted transplantation in children. This clonotype has more than one count but fewer than ten. V shed 6 bases, J shed 6 bases, and the junction held 11 bases outside the gene matches. The CDR3 contains 16 residues. Preparation of the TCRbeta library was carried out with unique molecular identifiers. Each CDR3 protein gets one entry after TCRdb re-called the PCR reads with MiXCR. Of 200,000 to 250,000 distinct CDR3 sequences listed, roughly 10% were seen once; the top ten hold approximately 6.6%. Sequences were derived from PBMCs from the stem cell graft donor, sampled from the stem cell graft. The clonotype comes from a human donor who donated a stem cell graft to a child with acute lymphoblastic leukemia. The chain joins TRBV12-3 or TRBV12-4 to TRBJ1-5; 10 bases agree with TRBD1. CDR3: CASSRPGTGDAQPQHF. CDR3 DNA sequence: TGTGCCAGCAGCCGACCGGGGACAGGGGACGCTCAGCCCCAGCATTTT.